This T cell receptor beta chain was observed in a study of CD8+ T cells in alopecia areata. Across the whole study: The study gave tofacitinib for 6 to 18 months, then 6 months off drug. Study findings and constraints: One nonresponder leaves baseline CD8+ expansion's link to response uncertain.

V was cut by 5 bases and J by 0 bases, with 12 bases left in between. Per germline, CDR1 GTSNPN and CDR2 SVGIG (reference sequence). CDR3 length equals 14 residues. This clone came up a few times. Its antigen is not known. The treatment here: oral pan-JAK inhibitor, 5-10 mg twice daily. As the sequencing template, cDNA was produced by extracting RNA and reverse transcribing it. Libraries were prepared by immunoSEQ multiplex PCR; TCRdb keeps only in-frame clonotypes and omits some of them. The sample carries about 200,000 clones, 30% to 40% recorded once. The source of this sequence is a human donor with alopecia areata. The chain has TRBV30 and TRBJ2-3; D may match TRBD1 or TRBD2 (5 bases each). The material was CD4+ T cells sorted from blood, obtained at approximately week 31, from a patient treated with tofacitinib. The CDR3 is CAWEGWASTDTQYF. The CDR3 region has the DNA TGTGCCTGGGAGGGGTGGGCTAGCACAGATACGCAGTATTTT.